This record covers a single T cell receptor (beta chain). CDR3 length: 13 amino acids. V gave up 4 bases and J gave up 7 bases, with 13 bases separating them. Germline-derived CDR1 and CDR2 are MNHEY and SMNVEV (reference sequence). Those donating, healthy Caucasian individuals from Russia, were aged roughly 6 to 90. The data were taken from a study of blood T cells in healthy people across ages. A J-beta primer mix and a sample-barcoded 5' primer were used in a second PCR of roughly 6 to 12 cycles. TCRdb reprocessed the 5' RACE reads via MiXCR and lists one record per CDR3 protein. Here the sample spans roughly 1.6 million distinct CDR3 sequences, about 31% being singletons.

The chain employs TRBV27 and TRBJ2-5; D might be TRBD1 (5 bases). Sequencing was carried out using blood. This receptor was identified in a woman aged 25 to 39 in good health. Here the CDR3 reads CASSSDSWGTQYF. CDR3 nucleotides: TGTGCCAGCAGTTCCGACAGCTGGGGGACCCAGTACTTC.